This T cell receptor (beta chain) stems from a study of T cell repertoires in cytomegalovirus infection (dated by TCRdb to the late 2010s). Describing the broader study: Donor HLA type was relevant to the analysis, as public TCR beta signatures indicated carriage of CMV infection together with the matching HLA type.

Overall study results and their limits: Cumulative frequency of public TCR beta family members discriminated carriers of CMV infection plus the relevant HLA type in this cohort and an independent approximately 350-donor cohort. The ex vivo response was dominated by HLA-C-restricted CMV-specific TCR beta clonotypes, which also provided the single most frequent clonotype in two of eight donors.

Trimming takes 2 bases from V and 5 bases from J, and the germline ends sit 12 bases apart. The germline V gene gives CDR1 as SQVTM and CDR2 as ANQGSEA. Its CDR3 holds 14 amino acids, cysteine through phenylalanine. The kept DNA is CDR3 alone, 42 bases in frame from the first base. Instrument on record: Illumina HiSeq 1500. TCRdb reprocessing: public reads trimmed at Q25 with fastp, clones called with MiXCR, in-frame beta chains kept. Each record represents a unique CDR3 protein, reported with the most common genes and DNA among its rows. The table for this sample lists under 200,000 distinct CDR3 sequences; nearly 9.5% of them were counted only once. Clones ranked in the top ten supply about 4.6% of the sample. Note on this clonotype: This receptor's antigen is unknown. Per-base qualities were not stored, and no clone one base away is much larger.

The sequence was collected from a human donor in good health (CMV status not recorded). Some clones in this sample may be carry-over from other donors' samples. Sequenced sample: PBMCs. The V and J genes are TRBV29-1 and TRBJ2-2; TRBD2 might be the D gene, on 6 matching bases. Here is the DNA: TGCAGCGTTGAAACGGACGGGAGAACCGGGGAGCTGTTTTTT. This sequence encodes CSVETDGRTGELFF.